The 5 T cell receptor beta chains presented below share a single source sample, sequenced in a study of blood T cells in healthy people across ages. A second PCR of about 7 to 12 cycles used a sample-barcoded 5' primer and a J-beta primer mix. TCRdb itself ran the 5' RACE reads through MiXCR, one entry per CDR3 protein. The sample comprises hundreds of thousands of distinct CDR3 sequences, 21% of which are singletons, and approximately 3.6% rests with the top ten. The sample taken for sequencing was blood. Receptor source: a man aged 70 or older in good health.

This clonotype was seen ten or more times. The rearrangement joins TRBV4-1 to TRBJ1-4; perhaps TRBD1 as D (5 bases). CDR1 and CDR2 from the germline V gene are MGHRA and YSYEKL. This CDR3 has 14 amino acids. V was pared by 1 base and J by 7 bases, with 10 bases between. This CDR3 is CASSQGEGPEKLFF. CDR3 nucleotide sequence: TGCGCCAGCAGCCAAGGGGAGGGACCTGAAAAACTGTTTTTT.

V usage is TRBV7-8 and J usage is TRBJ2-1; tentatively, D is TRBD1 (6 bases). There are 15 residues in the CDR3. V was trimmed by 9 bases and J by 4 bases, leaving 19 bases between them. CDR1 and CDR2 (germline): SGHVS, FQNEAQ. In DNA, the CDR3 is TGTGCCAGTATCCTGGGGGCCGGTCCTTACAATGAGCAGTTCTTC. Protein sequence: CASILGAGPYNEQFF.

The CDR3 DNA follows: TGTGCCAGCAGTGACTCTAGCGGGGGGGCAGATACGCAGTATTTT. The encoded protein is CASSDSSGGADTQYF. V is TRBV6-4 and J is TRBJ2-3, with 11 bases that match TRBD2. This CDR3 is built from 15 residues. After removal of 0 bases from V and 4 bases from J, the junction contained 0 bases not matched to a gene. Per germline, CDR1 MRHNA and CDR2 SNTAGT.

This clonotype has a single count. The chain has TRBV9 and TRBJ2-2; 11 bases align to TRBD1. V dropped 3 bases and J dropped 3; count of bases not matched to a gene: 1. The CDR3 consists of 15 residues. Looked up from germline, CDR1 is SGDLS and CDR2 is YYNGEE. The CDR3 DNA follows: TGTGCCAGCAGCGCGGGACAGGGGGACACCGGGGAGCTGTTTTTT. Residues: CASSAGQGDTGELFF.

V and J are TRBV7-6 and TRBJ1-4; TRBD1 might be the D (5 bases). The CDR3 length is 14 residues. The ends were cut back, 2 bases at V and 8 bases at J, with 12 bases in the middle. Germline V gene lookup returns CDR1 SGHVS and CDR2 FNYEAQ. The CDR3 DNA follows: TGTGCCAGCAGCTTATTGGCAGGGAGCGAAAAACTGTTTTTT. Protein product: CASSLLAGSEKLFF.